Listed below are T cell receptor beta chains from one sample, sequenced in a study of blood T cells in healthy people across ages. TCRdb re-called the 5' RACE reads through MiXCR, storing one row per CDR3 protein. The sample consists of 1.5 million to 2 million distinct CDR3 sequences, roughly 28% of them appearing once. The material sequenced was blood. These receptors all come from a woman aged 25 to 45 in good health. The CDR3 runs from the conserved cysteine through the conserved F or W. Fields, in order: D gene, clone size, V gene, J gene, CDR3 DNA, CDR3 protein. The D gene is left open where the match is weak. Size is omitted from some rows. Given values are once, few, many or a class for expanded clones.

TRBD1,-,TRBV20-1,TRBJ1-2,TGCAGTGCCGAGAATCCGGGACAGGGTCGGTATGGCTACACCTTC,CSAENPGQGRYGYTF
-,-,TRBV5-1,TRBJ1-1,TGCGCCAGCAGCTTGGTAGGCGGGCGGGGAGCCTTCTTT,CASSLVGGRGAFF
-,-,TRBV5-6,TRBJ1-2,TGTGCCAGCAGCTTGGAACGACAGGACTACACCTTC,CASSLERQDYTF
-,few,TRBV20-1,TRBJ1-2,TGCAGTGCCCTCTATAGAGGGGTGGGGGGCTACACCTTC,CSALYRGVGGYTF
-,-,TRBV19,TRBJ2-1,TGTGCCACAATTTCCGGACAGTTCAATGAGAAGTTCTTC,CATISGQFNEKFF
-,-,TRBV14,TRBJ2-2,TGTGCCAGCAGCCAAGCTTCACAGGGATTCCAGGTTACCGGGGAGCTGTTTTTT,CASSQASQGFQVTGELFF
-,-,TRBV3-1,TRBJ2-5,TGTGCCAGCAGCCAAGGGGTCTTTGTGTCTATGGAGCAGTACTTC,CASSQGVFVSMEQYF
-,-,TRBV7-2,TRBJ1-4,TGTGCCAGCAGCTTCCGCTATGGTGAAAAACTGTTTTTT,CASSFRYGEKLFF
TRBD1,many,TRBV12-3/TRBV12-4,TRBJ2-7,TGTGCCAGCAGCCGCGGACAGGGGGCGTCCTACGAGCAGTACTTC,CASSRGQGASYEQYF
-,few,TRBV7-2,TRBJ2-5,TGTGCCAGCAGCTCTGGAGGAGCCCAAGAGACCCAGTACTTC,CASSSGGAQETQYF
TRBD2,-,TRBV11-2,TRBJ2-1,TGTGCCAGCAGGCGAGCGGGAGTCGGTCTCGGTGAGCAGTTCTTC,CASRRAGVGLGEQFF
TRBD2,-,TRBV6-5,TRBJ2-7,TGTGCCAGCATTACCCCGGGGACTAGCGGGAAGTACGAGCAGTACTTC,CASITPGTSGKYEQYF
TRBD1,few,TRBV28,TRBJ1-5,TGTGCCAGCAGTTCCGGGACAGGGGTTTATCAGCCCCAGCATTTT,CASSSGTGVYQPQHF
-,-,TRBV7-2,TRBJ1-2,TGTGCCAGCAGCTTAAAAGAGGGCTGGGGCGGGGGTAACTATGGCTACACCTTC,CASSLKEGWGGGNYGYTF
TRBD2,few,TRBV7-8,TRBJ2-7,TGTGCCAGCAGCCCGGGACTAGCGGGGGGATCGCTCTCCTACGAGCAGTACTTC,CASSPGLAGGSLSYEQYF
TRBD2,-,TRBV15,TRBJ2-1,TGTGCCACCAGGCGACTAGCGCCCTACAATGAGCAGTTCTTC,CATRRLAPYNEQFF
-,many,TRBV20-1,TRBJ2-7,TGCAGTGCTGGACCCGATTTGCTCGAGCAGTACTTC,CSAGPDLLEQYF
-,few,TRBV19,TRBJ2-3,TGTGCCAGTAGTATAGGCAGGGAGACAGATACGCAGTATTTT,CASSIGRETDTQYF
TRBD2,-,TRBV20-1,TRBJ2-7,TGCAGTGCTGCCCTCCCTAGCGGGAGGACCTACGAGCAGTACTTC,CSAALPSGRTYEQYF
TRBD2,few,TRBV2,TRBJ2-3,TGTGCCAGCAGCCAAATGGCTAGCGGTGCAGATACGCAGTATTTT,CASSQMASGADTQYF
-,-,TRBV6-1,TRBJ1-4,TGTGCCAGCTCAACCTATTACAGGCGTGAAAAACTGTTTTTT,CASSTYYRREKLFF
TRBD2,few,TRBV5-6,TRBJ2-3,TGTGCCAGCAGCCCACCGGGACTACTGACAGATACGCAGTATTTT,CASSPPGLLTDTQYF
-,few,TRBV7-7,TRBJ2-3,TGTGCCAGCAGCCCACGGGATGGCGGCACAGATACGCAGTATTTT,CASSPRDGGTDTQYF
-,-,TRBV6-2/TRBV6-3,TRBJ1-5,TGTGCCAGCAGTTACGGGGCGGGAGGCCAGCCCCAGCATTTT,CASSYGAGGQPQHF